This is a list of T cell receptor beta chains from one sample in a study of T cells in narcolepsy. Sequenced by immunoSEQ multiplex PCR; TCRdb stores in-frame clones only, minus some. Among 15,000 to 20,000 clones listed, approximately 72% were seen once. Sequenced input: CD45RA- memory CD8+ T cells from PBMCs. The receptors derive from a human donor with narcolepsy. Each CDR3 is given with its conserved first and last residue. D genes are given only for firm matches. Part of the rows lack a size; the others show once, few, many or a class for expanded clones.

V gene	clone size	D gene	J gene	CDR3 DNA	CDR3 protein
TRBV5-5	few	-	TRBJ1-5	TGTGCCAGCAGCTTAGGACAGAATCAGCCCCAGCATTTT	CASSLGQNQPQHF
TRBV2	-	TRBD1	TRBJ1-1	TGTGCCAGCAGTGGAAGCCCTGACAGGGGGCGGACTGAAGCTTTCTTT	CASSGSPDRGRTEAFF
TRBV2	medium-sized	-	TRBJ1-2	TGTGCCAGCAAACCGGTAGGGCACTATGGCTACACCTTC	CASKPVGHYGYTF
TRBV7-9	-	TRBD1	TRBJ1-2	TGTGCCAGCAGATCAGACAGGGAATATGGCTACACCTTC	CASRSDREYGYTF
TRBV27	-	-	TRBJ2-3	TGTGCCAGCAGTTTAGCTGGGGGCGGAGATACGCAGTATTTT	CASSLAGGGDTQYF
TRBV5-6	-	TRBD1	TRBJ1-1	TGTGCCAGCAGCTTCGGACAGGGGGCGTTTCACACTGAAGCTTTCTTT	CASSFGQGAFHTEAFF
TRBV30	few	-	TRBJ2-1	TGTGCCGGGGACGAAAGCTCCTACAATGAGCAGTTCTTC	CAGDESSYNEQFF
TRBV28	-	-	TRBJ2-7	TGTGCCAGCAGTTTTAGCGGATACTACGAGCAGTACTTC	CASSFSGYYEQYF
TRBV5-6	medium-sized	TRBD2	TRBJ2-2	TGTGCCAGCAGCTTGGATCTAGCGGGAGGGCTTGGGGAGCTGTTTTTT	CASSLDLAGGLGELFF
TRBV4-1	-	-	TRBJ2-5	TGCGCCAGCAGCCAAGATTGGCGGACCCAGTACTTC	CASSQDWRTQYF
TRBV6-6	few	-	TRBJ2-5	TGTGCCAGCAGTTACTCTGTGGAGACCCAGTACTTC	CASSYSVETQYF
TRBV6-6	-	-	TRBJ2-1	TGTGCCAGCAGTTCTCTCAATGAGCAGTTCTTC	CASSSLNEQFF
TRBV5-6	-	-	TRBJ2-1	TGTGCCAGCAGCTTGATAGGGGCAGGGTTGGCCTACAATGAGCAGTTCTTC	CASSLIGAGLAYNEQFF
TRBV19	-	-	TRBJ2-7	TGTGCCAGTAGTTCCGGGGCCCTCGTCGAGCAGTACTTC	CASSSGALVEQYF
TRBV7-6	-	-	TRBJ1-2	TGTGCCAGCAGCTTAGCCCCAGACCATGGCTACACCTTC	CASSLAPDHGYTF
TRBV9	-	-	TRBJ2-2	TGTGCCAGCAGCCCGAACACCGGGGAGCTGTTTTTT	CASSPNTGELFF
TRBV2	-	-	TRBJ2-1	TGTGCCAGCAGTGAACAGTTGGATGAGCAGTTCTTC	CASSEQLDEQFF
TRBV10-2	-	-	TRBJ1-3	TGCGCCAGCAGTGAGTCGCAGGAAATTGGAAACACCATATATTTT	CASSESQEIGNTIYF
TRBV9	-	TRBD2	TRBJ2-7	TGTGCCAGCAGCGGAGCGGGAGTGGGGTACGAGCAGTACTTC	CASSGAGVGYEQYF
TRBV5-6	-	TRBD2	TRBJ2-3	TGTGCCAGCAGCTTTGACGGTTCGGGGGGTACGCAGTATTTT	CASSFDGSGGTQYF
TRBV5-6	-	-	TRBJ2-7	TGTGCCAGCAGCCCGGGGATGACCGGATACGAGCAGTACTTC	CASSPGMTGYEQYF
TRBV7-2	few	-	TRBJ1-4	TGTGCCAGCAGCTTGGATTTCGGGGGCACTAATGAAAAACTGTTTTTT	CASSLDFGGTNEKLFF
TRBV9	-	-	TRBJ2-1	TGTGCCAGCAGCGTGGGTTCCCAGAGCTTAGAGCAGTTCTTC	CASSVGSQSLEQFF
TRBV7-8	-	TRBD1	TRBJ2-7	TGTGCCAGCAGCACACACCGGGACAGGGTGTGGTACGAGCAGTACTTC	CASSTHRDRVWYEQYF
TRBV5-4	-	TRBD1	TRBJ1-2	TGTGCCAGCAGCCTTCGGACAGGGGTTTTCGGCTACACCTTC	CASSLRTGVFGYTF
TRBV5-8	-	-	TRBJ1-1	TGTGCCAGCAGCTACTCAACAGGGATGCGCAACACTGAAGCTTTCTTT	CASSYSTGMRNTEAFF
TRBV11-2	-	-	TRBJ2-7	TGTGCCAGCAGCACACACCGGGGACATAGCTCCTACGAGCAGTACTTC	CASSTHRGHSSYEQYF
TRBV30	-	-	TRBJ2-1	TGTGCCTGGAGTAGCCCTAGCTCCTACAATGAGCAGTTCTTC	CAWSSPSSYNEQFF
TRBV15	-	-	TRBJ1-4	TGTGCCACCAGCGAGGAGAGGGGTGTCACTAATGAAAAACTGTTTTTT	CATSEERGVTNEKLFF
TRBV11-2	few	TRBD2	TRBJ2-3	TGTGCCAGCAGCTTATACAGCGGGGGGACCACAGATACGCAGTATTTT	CASSLYSGGTTDTQYF
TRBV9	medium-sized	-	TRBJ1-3	TGTGCCAGCAGCGTAGAACTGGGGCCTGGAAACACCATATATTTT	CASSVELGPGNTIYF
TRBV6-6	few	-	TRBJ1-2	TGTGCCAGCATGTTTAACTATGGCTACACCTTC	CASMFNYGYTF
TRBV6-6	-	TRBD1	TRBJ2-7	TGTGCCAGCAGATCCCTTGCTACGACAGGGGTCTACGAGCAGTACTTC	CASRSLATTGVYEQYF
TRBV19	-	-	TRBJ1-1	TGTGCCAGTAGTATACCAGGGTTCCCAGCTTTCTTT	CASSIPGFPAFF
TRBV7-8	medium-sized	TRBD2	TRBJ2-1	TGTGCCAGCAGCTCGCGCGGGAGGACTAGCAACAATGAGCAGTTCTTC	CASSSRGRTSNNEQFF
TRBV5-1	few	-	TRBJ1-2	TGCGCCAGCAGGGTAGGGGCGTCAGCTAACTATGGCTACACCTTC	CASRVGASANYGYTF
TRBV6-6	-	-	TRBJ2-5	TGTGCCAGCAGTTACGGCGGACAAGAGACCCAGTACTTC	CASSYGGQETQYF
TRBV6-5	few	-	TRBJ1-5	TGTGCCACCATGGAACGTGTTAGCAATCAGCCCCAGCATTTT	CATMERVSNQPQHF
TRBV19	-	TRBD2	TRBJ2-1	TGTGCCAGTAGTATAGATACTAGCGGCTACAATGAGCAGTTCTTC	CASSIDTSGYNEQFF
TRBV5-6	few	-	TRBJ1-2	TGTGCCAGCAGCTTTGGGACTGGGTATGGCTACACCTTC	CASSFGTGYGYTF
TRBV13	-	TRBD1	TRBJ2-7	TGTGCCAGCAGCTTCACCGGGACAGGGATGTACGAGCAGTACTTC	CASSFTGTGMYEQYF
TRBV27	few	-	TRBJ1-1	TGTGCCAGCAGCCGAAGTGGCACTGAAGCTTTCTTT	CASSRSGTEAFF
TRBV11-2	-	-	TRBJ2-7	TGTGCCAGCAGCTTAGTTGCTAGCTTCTCCTACGAGCAGTACTTC	CASSLVASFSYEQYF
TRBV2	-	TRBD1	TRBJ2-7	TGTGCCAGCTGCCCGGAATGGGACAGTAGCTCCTACGAGCAGTACTTC	CASCPEWDSSSYEQYF
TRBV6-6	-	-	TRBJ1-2	TGTGCCAGCAGTTACTCCGACCAGGCCTTGGGTGGCTACACCTTC	CASSYSDQALGGYTF
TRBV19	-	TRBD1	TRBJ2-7	TGTGCCACCAAACCGGGACAGGGCTCCTACGAGCAGTACTTC	CATKPGQGSYEQYF
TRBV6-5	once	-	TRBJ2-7	TGTGCCAGCAGTCCGCCCGACCGGCACGAGCAGTACTTC	CASSPPDRHEQYF
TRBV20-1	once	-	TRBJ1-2	TGCAGTGCTAGACCCCTCTATGGCTACACCTTC	CSARPLYGYTF
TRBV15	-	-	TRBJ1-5	TGTGCCACCAGGCGTCGGGGGGAAGGTCAGCCCCAGCATTTT	CATRRRGEGQPQHF
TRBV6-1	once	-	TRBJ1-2	TGTGCCAGCGAGAGCCGGGGAATCTATGGCTACACCTTC	CASESRGIYGYTF
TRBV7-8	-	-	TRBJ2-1	TGTGCCAGCAGCCCAGTCGTAGCCCCCTTCAATGAGCAGTTCTTC	CASSPVVAPFNEQFF
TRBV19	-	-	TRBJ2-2	-	CALRPGSCFF
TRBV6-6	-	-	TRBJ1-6	TGTGCCAGCTTCCGGGACGGTAATTCACCCCTCCACTTT	CASFRDGNSPLHF
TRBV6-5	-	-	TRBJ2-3	TGTGCCACCGCCGTTTTGAATACGCAGTATTTT	CATAVLNTQYF
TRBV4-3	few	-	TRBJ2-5	TGCGCCAGCAGCCAAGATCGGAGGGGAGAGACCCAGTACTTC	CASSQDRRGETQYF
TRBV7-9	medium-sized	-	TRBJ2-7	TGTGCCAGCAGCGCCACTCATGGGGGGTACGAGCAGTACTTC	CASSATHGGYEQYF
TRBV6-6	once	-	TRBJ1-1	TGTGCTACATCTCACAACACTGAAGCTTTCTTT	CATSHNTEAFF